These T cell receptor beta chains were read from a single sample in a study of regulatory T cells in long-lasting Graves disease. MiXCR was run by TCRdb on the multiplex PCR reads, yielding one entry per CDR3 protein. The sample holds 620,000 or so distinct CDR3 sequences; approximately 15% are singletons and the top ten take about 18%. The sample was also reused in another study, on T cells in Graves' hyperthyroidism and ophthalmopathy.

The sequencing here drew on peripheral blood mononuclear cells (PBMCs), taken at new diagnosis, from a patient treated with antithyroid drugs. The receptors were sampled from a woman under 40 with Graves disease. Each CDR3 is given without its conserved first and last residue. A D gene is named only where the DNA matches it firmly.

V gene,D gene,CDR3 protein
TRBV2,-,ASAGQPSSTDTQY
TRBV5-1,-,ASSLEADYTEAF
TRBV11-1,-,ASSQRDGSSYEQY
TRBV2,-,ASDLNTEAF
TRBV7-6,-,ASSLNERNQPQH
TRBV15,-,ATTGTGTYNEQF
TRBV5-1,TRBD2,ASSLAGAGGVRNEQF
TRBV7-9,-,ASSLYGGGTYEQY
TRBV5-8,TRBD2,ASSLARMGGNEQY
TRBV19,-,ASSPIQGILTEAF
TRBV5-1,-,ASSLQMPGANVLT
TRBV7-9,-,ASSLSRLNTEAF
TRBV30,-,AWSESTEAF
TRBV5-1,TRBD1,ASSLEGQVNYEQY
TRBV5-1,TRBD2,ASSPASGTDTQY
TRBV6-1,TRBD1,ASSGTGGKFGNTIY
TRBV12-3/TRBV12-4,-,ASSLGRLPNYGYT
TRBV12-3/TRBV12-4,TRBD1,ASSLTGGGEEY
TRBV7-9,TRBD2,ASSSAGGPGELF
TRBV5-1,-,ASSLVQSDEQF
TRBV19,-,ASSKVAAQPQH
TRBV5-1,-,ASSLFPDRNYQPQH
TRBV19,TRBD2,ASTTYGREGDTQY
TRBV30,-,AWTGELSGSGAEAF